The rows below give T cell receptor beta chains drawn from one sample of a study of graft-versus-host responses after intestinal transplantation. Profiled with immunoSEQ multiplex PCR; TCRdb holds only in-frame clones, not every one. The data hold about 120,000 clones, with approximately 92% observed a single time. No cognate antigen is known for these TCRs. The sample consisted of unstimulated CD4+ T cells sorted from spleen or lymph node cells, taken before intestinal transplant. These receptors were collected from a human donor who received an intestinal transplant. CDR3s include the opening cysteine and the closing phenylalanine or tryptophan. The order of the fields is clone size, D gene, J gene, V gene, CDR3 DNA, CDR3 protein. A D gene is named only where the DNA matches it firmly. The size entry is marked missing in some rows and otherwise reads once, few, many or a size class.

clone size: NA; D gene: NA; J gene: TRBJ2-5; V gene: TRBV10-2; CDR3 DNA: TGCGCCAGCAGTGAGTCAGGGGGACCGGGGGGTCGAGAGACCCAGTACTTC; CDR3 protein: CASSESGGPGGRETQYF
clone size: NA; D gene: TRBD1; J gene: TRBJ1-5; V gene: TRBV6-5; CDR3 DNA: TGTGCCAGCAGTTCCGGACAGGGAGGGTCGCCCCAGCATTTT; CDR3 protein: CASSSGQGGSPQHF
clone size: NA; D gene: TRBD1; J gene: TRBJ1-5; V gene: TRBV28; CDR3 DNA: TGTGCCAGCAGAACCCGGGACAGGGGTTCTCAGCCCCAGCATTTT; CDR3 protein: CASRTRDRGSQPQHF
clone size: NA; D gene: NA; J gene: TRBJ1-1; V gene: TRBV5-1; CDR3 DNA: TGCGCCAGCAGCCGTTCTAGGGAGAACACTGAAGCTTTCTTT; CDR3 protein: CASSRSRENTEAFF
clone size: NA; D gene: TRBD2; J gene: TRBJ2-3; V gene: TRBV28; CDR3 DNA: TGTGCCAGCGGGGGTGGACTAGCGGGAGAAGATACGCAGTATTTT; CDR3 protein: CASGGGLAGEDTQYF
clone size: NA; D gene: TRBD2; J gene: TRBJ2-5; V gene: TRBV6-1; CDR3 DNA: TGTGCCAGCAGCTCTAGCGGAAGCCAAGAGACCCAGTACTTC; CDR3 protein: CASSSSGSQETQYF
clone size: NA; D gene: TRBD2; J gene: TRBJ2-7; V gene: TRBV11-2; CDR3 DNA: TGTGCCAGCAGCTCAACGACTAGCGGGAAAGGGGAGCAGTACTTC; CDR3 protein: CASSSTTSGKGEQYF
clone size: NA; D gene: NA; J gene: TRBJ1-5; V gene: TRBV5-4; CDR3 DNA: TGTGCCAGCAGCTTGGACACTTACCAGCCCCAGCATTTT; CDR3 protein: CASSLDTYQPQHF
clone size: NA; D gene: TRBD1; J gene: TRBJ1-4; V gene: TRBV7-2; CDR3 DNA: TGTGCCAGCAGCCGTACAGGGGGCTCGTTTGAAAAACTGTTTTTT; CDR3 protein: CASSRTGGSFEKLFF
clone size: NA; D gene: NA; J gene: TRBJ1-5; V gene: TRBV11-2; CDR3 DNA: TGTGCCAGCAGCTTTTCGACAGGAAGCAATCAGCCCCAGCATTTT; CDR3 protein: CASSFSTGSNQPQHF
clone size: NA; D gene: NA; J gene: TRBJ1-2; V gene: TRBV5-4; CDR3 DNA: TGTGCCAGCAGCTTGACAGGCTATGGCTACACCTTC; CDR3 protein: CASSLTGYGYTF
clone size: few; D gene: NA; J gene: TRBJ2-7; V gene: TRBV7-9; CDR3 DNA: TGTGCCAGCAGCAGAGGGGCCTCCTACGAGCAGTACTTC; CDR3 protein: CASSRGASYEQYF
clone size: NA; D gene: TRBD2; J gene: TRBJ2-3; V gene: TRBV19; CDR3 DNA: TGTGCCAGTAGTAGAACAGGGCAAACTAGCGGGAGGGCAGATACGCAGTATTTT; CDR3 protein: CASSRTGQTSGRADTQYF
clone size: NA; D gene: NA; J gene: TRBJ1-5; V gene: TRBV21-1; CDR3 DNA: TGTGCCAGCAGCGTCGTGACAGGGAATGACAATCAGCCCCAGCATTTT; CDR3 protein: CASSVVTGNDNQPQHF
clone size: NA; D gene: TRBD2; J gene: TRBJ2-7; V gene: TRBV9; CDR3 DNA: TGTGCCAGCAGCGTAGGGACTAGCGGGACCTACGAGCAGTACTTC; CDR3 protein: CASSVGTSGTYEQYF
clone size: NA; D gene: NA; J gene: TRBJ2-1; V gene: TRBV9; CDR3 DNA: TGTGCCAGCAGCGTAGCTAATGGGGGGCCCTACAATGAGCAGTTCTTC; CDR3 protein: CASSVANGGPYNEQFF
clone size: NA; D gene: NA; J gene: TRBJ2-7; V gene: TRBV12-2; CDR3 DNA: TGTGCAAGTCGCTTAGAAGTTTTGAAACGGTGTGAATACGAGCAGTACTTC; CDR3 protein: CASRLEVLKRCEYEQYF
clone size: NA; D gene: NA; J gene: TRBJ2-7; V gene: TRBV5-6; CDR3 DNA: TGTGCCAGCAGCTTAAGCTCCTACGAGCAGTACTTC; CDR3 protein: CASSLSSYEQYF
clone size: NA; D gene: TRBD1; J gene: TRBJ2-7; V gene: TRBV9; CDR3 DNA: TGTGCCAGCAGCTCCGGACAGGGCTACGAGCAGTACTTC; CDR3 protein: CASSSGQGYEQYF
clone size: NA; D gene: TRBD2; J gene: TRBJ2-1; V gene: TRBV7-7; CDR3 DNA: TGTGCTAGCAGCTTTGGCGGGAGCGACAATGAGCAGTTCTTC; CDR3 protein: CASSFGGSDNEQFF
clone size: once; D gene: TRBD2; J gene: TRBJ2-1; V gene: TRBV19; CDR3 DNA: TGTGCCAGTAGTATGCGGACTAGCGGATCCAATGAGCAGTTCTTC; CDR3 protein: CASSMRTSGSNEQFF
clone size: NA; D gene: NA; J gene: TRBJ2-1; V gene: TRBV11-2; CDR3 DNA: TGTGCCAGCAGCTCCCGGCTAGCTGCCTACAATGAGCAGTTCTTC; CDR3 protein: CASSSRLAAYNEQFF
clone size: NA; D gene: NA; J gene: TRBJ2-1; V gene: TRBV12-5; CDR3 DNA: TGTGCTAGTGGTTTGGGAAGACTCAATGAGCAGTTCTTC; CDR3 protein: CASGLGRLNEQFF
clone size: NA; D gene: TRBD1; J gene: TRBJ2-5; V gene: TRBV2; CDR3 DNA: TGTGCCAGCAGTCGACAGGGGGCGATATCCCAAGAGACCCAGTACTTC; CDR3 protein: CASSRQGAISQETQYF
clone size: NA; D gene: TRBD1; J gene: TRBJ1-3; V gene: TRBV18; CDR3 DNA: TGTGCCAGCTCACCACCGGACAGGAGCCCTGGAAACACCATATATTTT; CDR3 protein: CASSPPDRSPGNTIYF
clone size: NA; D gene: TRBD2; J gene: TRBJ2-3; V gene: TRBV30; CDR3 DNA: TGTGCCTGGAGACGAGCGGGAGCCCCAGATACGCAGTATTTT; CDR3 protein: CAWRRAGAPDTQYF
clone size: NA; D gene: NA; J gene: TRBJ2-1; V gene: TRBV19; CDR3 DNA: TGTGCCAGTAGTATAAGGTGGCGGCTAGACCTTTACAATGAGCAGTTCTTC; CDR3 protein: CASSIRWRLDLYNEQFF
clone size: NA; D gene: NA; J gene: TRBJ2-5; V gene: TRBV6-1; CDR3 DNA: TGTGCCAGCAGTGAACGAGGGCGAGAGACCCAGTACTTC; CDR3 protein: CASSERGRETQYF
clone size: NA; D gene: NA; J gene: TRBJ1-2; V gene: TRBV10-2; CDR3 DNA: TGCGCCAGCAGTGGGATGAGTAGGGCTCTCTATGGCTACACCTTC; CDR3 protein: CASSGMSRALYGYTF
clone size: NA; D gene: TRBD1; J gene: TRBJ2-7; V gene: TRBV6-1; CDR3 DNA: TGTGCCACCAGGGGGACAGGGGGCGGGTACGAGCAGTACTTC; CDR3 protein: CATRGTGGGYEQYF
clone size: NA; D gene: NA; J gene: TRBJ2-3; V gene: TRBV11-2; CDR3 DNA: TGTGCCAGCAGTTACCATAAAGTGGGGGCAGATACGCAGTATTTT; CDR3 protein: CASSYHKVGADTQYF
clone size: NA; D gene: TRBD2; J gene: TRBJ2-1; V gene: TRBV5-1; CDR3 DNA: TGCGCCAGCAGCTTGGGAGAACTGTGGCTAGCGGGAGGCTACAATGAGCAGTTCTTC; CDR3 protein: CASSLGELWLAGGYNEQFF
clone size: NA; D gene: NA; J gene: TRBJ1-3; V gene: TRBV11-1; CDR3 DNA: TGTGCCAGCAGCTTACAGGGTTCTGGAAACACCATATATTTT; CDR3 protein: CASSLQGSGNTIYF
clone size: NA; D gene: NA; J gene: TRBJ2-7; V gene: TRBV19; CDR3 DNA: TGTGCCAGTAGTATTTCCCCAGGCCTAAGGCGCGGGTACGAGCAGTACTTC; CDR3 protein: CASSISPGLRRGYEQYF
clone size: NA; D gene: TRBD2; J gene: TRBJ2-1; V gene: TRBV7-3; CDR3 DNA: TGTGCCAGCAGCTTAACTAGCGGGACATATAATGAGCAGTTCTTC; CDR3 protein: CASSLTSGTYNEQFF
clone size: once; D gene: TRBD2; J gene: TRBJ2-5; V gene: TRBV5-1; CDR3 DNA: TGCGCCAGCAGCCAAGGACTAGCGGGTCCAGAGACCCAGTACTTC; CDR3 protein: CASSQGLAGPETQYF
clone size: NA; D gene: TRBD2; J gene: TRBJ2-3; V gene: TRBV11-1; CDR3 DNA: TGTGCCAGCAGCCTACTAGCGGGAGGGCTTCTGGAACCAGATACGCAGTATTTT; CDR3 protein: CASSLLAGGLLEPDTQYF
clone size: NA; D gene: NA; J gene: TRBJ2-7; V gene: TRBV18; CDR3 DNA: TGTGCCAGCTCAAAGTCCGAGTTGGGCCACGAGCAGTACTTC; CDR3 protein: CASSKSELGHEQYF
clone size: NA; D gene: NA; J gene: TRBJ2-2; V gene: TRBV7-8; CDR3 DNA: TGTGCCAGCAGCTTAGCCCCTCGGGGGGCCGGCACCGGGGAGCTGTTTTTT; CDR3 protein: CASSLAPRGAGTGELFF
clone size: NA; D gene: NA; J gene: TRBJ2-3; V gene: TRBV15; CDR3 DNA: TGTGCCACCAGCAGAGCATTCGACTGGAGCACAGATACGCAGTATTTT; CDR3 protein: CATSRAFDWSTDTQYF
clone size: NA; D gene: NA; J gene: TRBJ1-5; V gene: TRBV16; CDR3 DNA: TGTGCCAGCAGCCAATCGAAACAGCCCCAGCATTTT; CDR3 protein: CASSQSKQPQHF
clone size: NA; D gene: NA; J gene: TRBJ1-3; V gene: TRBV4-2; CDR3 DNA: TGTGCCAGCAGCCGTACGGACACCATATATTTT; CDR3 protein: CASSRTDTIYF
clone size: NA; D gene: NA; J gene: TRBJ2-4; V gene: TRBV4-1; CDR3 DNA: TGCGCCAGCAGCCTTTTACAGGGACCCAACATTCAGTACTTC; CDR3 protein: CASSLLQGPNIQYF
clone size: NA; D gene: NA; J gene: TRBJ1-1; V gene: TRBV7-6; CDR3 DNA: TGTGCCAGCAGCGCGACCCTCGGCAGGAACACTGAAGCTTTCTTT; CDR3 protein: CASSATLGRNTEAFF